This passage covers 27 T cell receptor beta chains from one sample sequenced in a study of CD8+CD57+ T cells in acquired aplastic anemia. Genomic DNA served as template for TCR beta VDJ and CDR3 profiling. One entry per CDR3 protein results from TCRdb running MiXCR on the reads. The data contain about 35,000 distinct CDR3 sequences, around 80% of them singletons. Sample: sorted CD4+, CD8+, or CD8+CD57+ T cells (not recorded which) from PBMCs. These receptors were collected from a human donor in good health, serving as a control.

This sequence joins TRBV24-1 and TRBJ2-7; TRBD2 matches at 12 bases. Germline V CDR1 and CDR2: KGHDR, SFDVKD. V was pared by 5 bases and J by 3 bases, with 7 bases of the junction left unmatched. There are 16 residues in the CDR3. In DNA form, the CDR3 reads TGTGCCACCAGTGGCTTCACTAGCGGGGGGCTCTACGAGCAGTACTTC. Encoded protein: CATSGFTSGGLYEQYF.

This chain links TRBV5-1 with TRBJ1-6; tentative D call: TRBD1 (5 bases). This CDR3 comprises 14 residues. The V and J ends lost 5 bases and 8 bases respectively, with 14 bases between them. Germline V lookup: CDR1 SGHRS, CDR2 YFSETQ. CDR3 in amino acids: CASRALVGHSPLHF. CDR3 sequence (DNA): TGCGCCAGCAGGGCCCTAGTGGGGCATTCACCCCTCCACTTT.

About this clonotype itself: The germline gene is not matched at one end of the junction; a read error may be the cause. The chain has TRBV10-3 and TRBJ1-6, with TRBD1 matching over 12 bases. From germline, CDR1 is ENHRY and CDR2 SYGVKD. The CDR3 sequence is 16 residues long. The CDR3 spells CAISKGTGGNNSPLHF. The CDR3 DNA reads TGTGCCATCAGTAAGGGGACAGGGGGCAATAATTCACCCCTCCACTTC.

The rearrangement links TRBV2 to TRBJ2-1; D unclear. CDR3 length: 12 residues. Germline lookup yields CDR1 SNHLY and CDR2 FYNNEI. The ends were cut back, 4 bases at V and 3 bases at J, with 4 bases in the middle. CDR3 sequence: CASSVSYNEQFF. In DNA, the CDR3 is TGTGCCAGCAGTGTTAGCTACAATGAGCAGTTCTTC.

This clonotype was recorded a few times. In DNA, the CDR3 is TGTGCCAGCAGCAGAGACGCTAACTATGGCTACACCTTC. Amino acids: CASSRDANYGYTF. The chain joins TRBV2 to TRBJ1-2, with no clear D. In germline, CDR1 is SNHLY, CDR2 FYNNEI. The CDR3 totals 13 residues. The germline V and J ends were trimmed by 6 bases and 0 bases, with 8 bases remaining between them.

This clonotype occurred a few times. The J gene is TRBJ2-3, the V gene TRBV29-1; 7 bases are shared with TRBD1. Germline V lookup: CDR1 SQVTM, CDR2 ANQGSEA. V lost 3 bases to trimming and J lost 6 bases; unmatched junction nucleotides: 3. CDR3 length equals 12 residues. The CDR3 spells CSVETGIDTQYF. CDR3 in DNA: TGCAGCGTTGAGACAGGGATCGATACGCAGTATTTT.

This chain links TRBV19 with TRBJ2-7, with 8 bases matching TRBD1. The J segment lost 3 bases and the V segment lost 6 bases, leaving 10 bases of the junction unmatched. Germline-derived CDR1 and CDR2 are LNHDA and SQIVND (reference sequence). The CDR3 extends over 15 amino acids. CDR3 DNA: TGTGCCAGTAGCAGGGACAGGCGAATTATCTACGAGCAGTACTTC. This gives the protein CASSRDRRIIYEQYF. Filled out from reference TRBV19 and TRBJ2-7, the complete variable domain reads DGGITQSPKYLFRKEGQNVTLSCEQNLNHDAMYWYRQDPGQGLRLIYYSQIVNDFQKGDIAEGYSVSREKKESFPLTVTSAQKNPTAFYLCASSRDRRIIYEQYFGPGTRLTVT.

This clonotype is judged medium-sized. In DNA form, the CDR3 reads TGTGCCAGCAGCGGCATCAGCCAGGGACAGGGGTTCGATGAGCAGTTCTTC. Translating it yields CASSGISQGQGFDEQFF. The genes are TRBV7-9 and TRBJ2-1, with TRBD1 matching over 10 bases. Looked up from germline, CDR1 is SEHNR and CDR2 is FQNEAQ (reference sequence). This CDR3 comprises 17 residues. V lost 5 bases, J lost 8 bases, and 15 bases stayed unmatched.

The CDR3 coding sequence is TGTGCCAGCAGTGTAGGTGAAAAACTGTTTTTT. Its protein product is CASSVGEKLFF. The V call is TRBV25-1, the J call TRBJ1-4; no firm D call. Germline CDR1 and CDR2: MGHDK and SYGVNS. The CDR3 covers 11 residues. V lost 4 bases to trimming and J lost 7 bases, with 4 bases between them.

J is TRBJ2-1 and V is TRBV7-2, with no clear D. The V end lost 5 bases, the J end lost 6 bases, and 11 bases lay between the germline ends. The germline V gene has CDR1 SGHTA and CDR2 FQGNSA. There are 13 residues in the CDR3. This CDR3 is CASSRPGPNEQFF. CDR3 bases: TGTGCCAGCAGCCGACCGGGCCCCAATGAGCAGTTCTTC. The full variable domain, its missing parts supplied by reference TRBV7-2 and TRBJ2-1, is GAGVSQSPSNKVTEKGKDVELRCDPISGHTALYWYRQSLGQGLEFLIYFQGNSAPDKSGLPSDRFSAERTGGSVSTLTIQRTQQEDSAVYLCASSRPGPNEQFFGPGTRLTVL.

Remarks on this clonotype: At one of its ends the junction is not consistent with the germline gene, which may arise from a read error. The chain uses TRBV14 and TRBJ2-3, with TRBD1 matching over 9 bases. Germline-derived CDR1 and CDR2 are SGHDN and FVKESK. There are 17 residues in the CDR3. This CDR3 reads CASSEGTGIRFTDTQYF. DNA of the CDR3: TGCGCCAGCAGTGAAGGGACAGGGATTAGATTCACAGATACGCAGTATTTT.

The chain links TRBV2 to TRBJ1-2; 7 nucleotides line up with TRBD1. Germline-derived CDR1 and CDR2 are SNHLY and FYNNEI. V lost 8 bases and J lost 5; bases outside the gene matches: 8. This CDR3 is built from 13 residues. CDR3 region: CASSQDRTYGYTF. In nucleotides, the CDR3 is TGTGCCAGCTCCCAGGACAGGACGTATGGCTACACCTTC.

At least ten counts were recorded for this clonotype. A much more abundant neighbour one base away suggests this may be a read error. The chain has TRBV4-3 and TRBJ1-5; D remains ambiguous. The CDR3 contains 13 residues. Per germline, CDR1 LGHNA and CDR2 YSLEER. The V and J ends lost 1 base and 9 bases respectively, with 10 bases between them. This CDR3 is CASSQGSGRPQHF. In DNA form, the CDR3 reads TGCGCCAGCAGCCAAGGGTCTGGACGGCCCCAGCATTTT.

This chain links TRBV5-4 with TRBJ2-7; the match to TRBD1 covers 7 bases. After removal of 0 bases from V and 4 bases from J, the junction contained 4 bases not matched to a gene. In germline, CDR1 is SGHNT, CDR2 YYREEE (reference sequence). CDR3 size: 14 residues. The chain's CDR3 is CASSLVGQNYEQYF. The DNA of the CDR3 is TGTGCCAGCAGCTTGGTGGGACAGAATTACGAGCAGTACTTC.

This rearrangement joins TRBV7-8 to TRBJ2-7; 7 nucleotides align to TRBD2. The V segment lost 7 bases and the J segment 0 bases; nucleotides outside the gene matches: 9. Germline CDR1 is SGHVS and CDR2 is FQNEAQ. This CDR3 has 15 amino acids. The DNA for the CDR3 is TGTGCCAGCACCCCAGCTGGGGGGGGCTCCTACGAGCAGTACTTC. Protein sequence: CASTPAGGGSYEQYF.

Notes on this clonotype: Likely a read error: the CDR3 ends without its conserved phenylalanine or tryptophan. The DNA is left out, because the CDR3 cannot be placed on it with certainty; the CDR3 is given as TCRdb lists it. V is TRBV29-1 and J is TRBJ1-2; the table's D call, TRBD1, was not checked against the DNA. The CDR3 numbers 14 amino acids, ends counted. The V gene's germline CDR1 is SQVTM and CDR2 ANQGSEA. CDR3 loop: CSTNRGLTNYGYTP.

This clonotype occurred many times. This sequence joins TRBV9 and TRBJ2-3, with 11 bases matching TRBD2. Trimming at V came to 6 bases and at J to 2 bases, leaving 5 bases not matched to a gene. Germline values: CDR1 SGDLS, CDR2 YYNGEE. The CDR3 has 15 residues. This CDR3 is CASNLAGGYTDTQYF. CDR3 in DNA: TGTGCCAGCAATCTAGCGGGGGGATACACAGATACGCAGTATTTT.

As DNA, the CDR3 is TGCAGTGCTATGGACCTCCGGGGCTACGAGCAGTACTTC. Translated: CSAMDLRGYEQYF. V is TRBV20-1 and J is TRBJ2-7; weak D call: TRBD2 (5 bases). The CDR3 is made up of 13 amino acids. V was cut by 4 bases and J by 3 bases, with 13 bases left in between. The germline V gene has CDR1 DFQATT and CDR2 SNEGSKA (reference sequence).

This chain uses TRBV4-1 with TRBJ1-2, with unresolved D. The CDR3 runs to 16 residues. V was clipped by 0 bases and J by 2 bases, with 13 bases between them. Germline V gene sequence: CDR1 MGHRA, CDR2 YSYEKL. DNA of the CDR3: TGCGCCAGCAGCCAAGAGGGCATTGCGTCGAACTATGGCTACACCTTC. As protein: CASSQEGIASNYGYTF.

This clonotype was picked up one time. The rearrangement uses TRBV20-1 and TRBJ1-2; D is ambiguous. Per germline, CDR1 DFQATT and CDR2 SNEGSKA (reference sequence). Trimming took off 0 bases at V and 3 bases at J, with 14 bases between the two ends. The CDR3 consists of 15 residues. The CDR3 DNA follows: TGCAGTGCTAGAGAGGCGGGCAGGCGCGACTATGGCTACACCTTC. Translation: CSAREAGRRDYGYTF.

This clonotype was seen a single time. The chain couples TRBV7-3 to TRBJ2-3; 8 nucleotides align to TRBD2. The CDR3 has 14 residues. With 7 bases clipped from V and 1 base from J, the junction kept 4 bases outside the gene matches. The V gene's germline CDR1 is SGHTA and CDR2 FQGTGA. The CDR3 region has the DNA TGTGCCAGCAAAATTAGCGGGGGCACAGATACGCAGTATTTT. Its translation: CASKISGGTDTQYF.

The chain has TRBV15 and TRBJ2-7; D gene unclear. This CDR3 spans 13 amino acids. In germline, CDR1 is LNHNV, CDR2 YYDKDF (reference sequence). Trimming left V 0 bases short and J 2 bases short, with 5 bases between. CDR3 sequence: CATSRDQTYEQYV. In DNA, the CDR3 is TGTGCCACCAGCAGAGATCAGACCTACGAGCAGTACGTC.

The chain joins TRBV15 to TRBJ1-5; D is unclear. Germline V gene data show CDR1 as LNHNV and CDR2 as YYDKDF (reference sequence). The V and J ends lost 5 bases and 3 bases respectively, with 14 bases between them. The length of the CDR3 is 15 residues. As DNA, the CDR3 is TGTGCCACCAGCGGGGAGAGGGCCGACAATCAGCCCCAGCATTTT. This encodes CATSGERADNQPQHF.

The rearrangement joins TRBV10-3 to TRBJ2-7; D gene uncertain. The V and J ends lost 11 bases and 6 bases respectively, with 8 bases between them. Germline lookup yields CDR1 ENHRY and CDR2 SYGVKD. The CDR3 sequence is 9 residues long. CDR3 amino acids: CAGRGEQYF. For the CDR3, the DNA is TGTGCCGGCCGAGGCGAGCAGTACTTC.

As regards this clonotype: At one boundary the junction diverges from the germline segment, which might be a read error. The V gene is TRBV13, the J gene TRBJ1-4; 10 bases match TRBD1. The CDR3 consists of 13 residues. The germline CDR1 and CDR2 sequences are PRHDT and FYEKMQ (reference sequence). Written as DNA, the CDR3 is TGTGCCAGCAGCCGAGGGACAGGGGATCCCCCTACATTT. Protein product: CASSRGTGDPPTF.

This clonotype was counted only a few times. This CDR3 reads CAIKGPGDYNSPLHF. The CDR3 nucleotides are TGTGCCATCAAGGGACCAGGGGACTATAATTCACCCCTCCACTTT. The chain has TRBV10-3 and TRBJ1-6; maybe TRBD1 (6 bases). The CDR3 contains 15 residues. The germline CDR1 and CDR2 sequences are ENHRY and SYGVKD. The V end was cut by 7 bases, the J end by 3 bases, with 13 bases between.

The V and J genes are TRBV11-1 and TRBJ2-3; 9 bases are shared with TRBD2. This CDR3 spans 16 amino acids. Germline trimming cut 1 base from V and 3 bases from J; bases unmatched to any gene: 5. In germline, CDR1 is SGHAT, CDR2 FQDESV (reference sequence). The CDR3 sequence: CASSLEASGDTDTQYF. CDR3 DNA: TGTGCCAGCAGCTTAGAGGCTAGCGGGGATACAGATACGCAGTATTTT.